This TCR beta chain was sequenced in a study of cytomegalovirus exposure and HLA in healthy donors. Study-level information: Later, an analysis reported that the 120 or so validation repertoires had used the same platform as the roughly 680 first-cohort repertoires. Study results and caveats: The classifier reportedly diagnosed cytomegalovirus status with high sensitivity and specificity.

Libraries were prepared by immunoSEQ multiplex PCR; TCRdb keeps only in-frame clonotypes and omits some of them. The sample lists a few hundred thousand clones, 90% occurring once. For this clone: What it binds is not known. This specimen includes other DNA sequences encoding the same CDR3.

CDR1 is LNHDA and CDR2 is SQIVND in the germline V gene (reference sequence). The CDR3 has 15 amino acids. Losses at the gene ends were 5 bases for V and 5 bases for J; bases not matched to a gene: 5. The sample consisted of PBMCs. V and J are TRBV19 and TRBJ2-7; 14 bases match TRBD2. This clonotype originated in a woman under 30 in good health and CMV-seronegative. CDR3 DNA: TGTGCCAGTAGTGTGGGACTAGCGGGGGAAAACGAGCAGTACTTC. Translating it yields CASSVGLAGENEQYF.